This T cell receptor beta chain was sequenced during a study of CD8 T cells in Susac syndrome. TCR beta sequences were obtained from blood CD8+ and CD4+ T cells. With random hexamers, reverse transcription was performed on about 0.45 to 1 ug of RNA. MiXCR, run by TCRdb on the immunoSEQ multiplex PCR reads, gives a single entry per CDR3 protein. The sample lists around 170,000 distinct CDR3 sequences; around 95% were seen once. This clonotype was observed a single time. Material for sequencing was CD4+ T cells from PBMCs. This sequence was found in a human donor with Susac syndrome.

The CDR3 sequence: CASRTGEHGELFF. The DNA of the CDR3 is TGTGCCAGCAGGACAGGGGAACACGGGGAGCTGTTTTTT. The chain has TRBV12-3 or TRBV12-4 and TRBJ2-2; 8 bases map to TRBD1. The CDR3 contains 13 residues. The V segment lost 6 bases and the J segment 7 bases; nucleotides outside the gene matches: 4.